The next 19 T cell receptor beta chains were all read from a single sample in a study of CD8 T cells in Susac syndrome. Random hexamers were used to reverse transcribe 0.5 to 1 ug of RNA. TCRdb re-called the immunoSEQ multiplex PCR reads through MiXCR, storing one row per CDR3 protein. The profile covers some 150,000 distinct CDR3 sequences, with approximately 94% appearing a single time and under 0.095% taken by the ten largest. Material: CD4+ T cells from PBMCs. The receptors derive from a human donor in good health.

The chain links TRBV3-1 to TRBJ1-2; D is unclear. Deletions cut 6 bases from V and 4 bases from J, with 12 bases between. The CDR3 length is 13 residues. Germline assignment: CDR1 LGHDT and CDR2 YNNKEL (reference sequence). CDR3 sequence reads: CASRSSGIYGYTF. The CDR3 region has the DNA TGTGCCAGCAGATCTAGCGGTATCTATGGCTACACCTTC.

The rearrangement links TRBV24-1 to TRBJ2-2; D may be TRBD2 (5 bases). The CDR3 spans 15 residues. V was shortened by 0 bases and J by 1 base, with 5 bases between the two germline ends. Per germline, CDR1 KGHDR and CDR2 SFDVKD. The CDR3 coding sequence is TGTGCCACCAGTGATTTGCGGGAGAACACCGGGGAGCTGTTTTTT. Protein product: CATSDLRENTGELFF.

The CDR3 DNA reads as TGTGCCAGCAGTGATCATATATCGGGAGTAAATACCGGGGAGCTGTTTTTT. It specifies CASSDHISGVNTGELFF. The V gene is TRBV25-1, the J gene TRBJ2-2; possible D gene TRBD2, 6 bases. Germline V CDR1 and CDR2: MGHDK, SYGVNS. V shed 3 bases and J shed 5 bases, with 19 bases lying between them. The CDR3 length is 17 residues. Full variable domain (missing parts from reference TRBV25-1 and TRBJ2-2): EADIYQTPRYLVIGTGKKITLECSQTMGHDKMYWYQQDPGMELHLIHYSYGVNSTEKGDLSSESTVSRIRTEHFPLTLESARPSHTSQYLCASSDHISGVNTGELFFGEGSRLTVL.

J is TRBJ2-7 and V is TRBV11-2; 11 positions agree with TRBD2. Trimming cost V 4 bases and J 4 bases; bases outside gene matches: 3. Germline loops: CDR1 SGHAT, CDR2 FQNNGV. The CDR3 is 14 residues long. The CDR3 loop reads CASSYGLAGYEQYF. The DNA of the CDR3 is TGTGCCAGCAGCTACGGACTAGCGGGTTACGAGCAGTACTTC.

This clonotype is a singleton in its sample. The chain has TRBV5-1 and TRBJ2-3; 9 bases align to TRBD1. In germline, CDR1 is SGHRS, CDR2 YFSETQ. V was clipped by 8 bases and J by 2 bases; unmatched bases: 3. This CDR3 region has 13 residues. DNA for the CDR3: TGCGCCAGTAAACAGGGGGCCACAGATACGCAGTATTTT. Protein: CASKQGATDTQYF.

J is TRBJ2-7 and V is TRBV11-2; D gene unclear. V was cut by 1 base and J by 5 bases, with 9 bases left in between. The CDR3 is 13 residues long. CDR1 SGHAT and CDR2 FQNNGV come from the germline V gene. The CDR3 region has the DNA TGTGCCAGCAGCTTAGTCCTAGTAAACGAGCAGTACTTC. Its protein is CASSLVLVNEQYF.

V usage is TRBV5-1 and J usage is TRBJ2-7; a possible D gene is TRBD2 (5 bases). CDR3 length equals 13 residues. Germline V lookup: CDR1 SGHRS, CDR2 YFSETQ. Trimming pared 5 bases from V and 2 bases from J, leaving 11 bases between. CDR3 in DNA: TGCGCCAGCAGAGCGAGCGGAACCTACGAGCAGTACTTC. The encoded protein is CASRASGTYEQYF.

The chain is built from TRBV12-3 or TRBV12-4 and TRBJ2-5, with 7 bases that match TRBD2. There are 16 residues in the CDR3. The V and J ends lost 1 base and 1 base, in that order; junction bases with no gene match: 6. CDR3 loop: CASSLGISGFQETQYF. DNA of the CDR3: TGTGCCAGCAGTTTAGGCATTAGCGGGTTCCAAGAGACCCAGTACTTC.

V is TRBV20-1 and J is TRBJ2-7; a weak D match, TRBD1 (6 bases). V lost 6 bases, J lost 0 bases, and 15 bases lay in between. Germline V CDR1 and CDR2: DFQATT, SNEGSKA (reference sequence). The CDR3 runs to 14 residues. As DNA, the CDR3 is TGCAGTGCACCGGGACACGCCAGCTCCTACGAGCAGTACTTC. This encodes CSAPGHASSYEQYF.

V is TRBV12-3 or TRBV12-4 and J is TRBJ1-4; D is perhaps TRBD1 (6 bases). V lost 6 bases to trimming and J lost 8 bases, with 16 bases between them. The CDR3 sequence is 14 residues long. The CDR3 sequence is CASRDSWVGEKLFF. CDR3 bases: TGTGCCAGCAGGGACAGTTGGGTAGGGGAAAAACTGTTTTTT.

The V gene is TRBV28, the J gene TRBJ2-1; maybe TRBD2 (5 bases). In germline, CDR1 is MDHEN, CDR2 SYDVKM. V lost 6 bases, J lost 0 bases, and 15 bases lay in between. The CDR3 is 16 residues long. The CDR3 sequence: CASSPSGPNSYNEQFF. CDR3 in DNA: TGTGCCAGCAGCCCCAGCGGCCCAAACTCCTACAATGAGCAGTTCTTC. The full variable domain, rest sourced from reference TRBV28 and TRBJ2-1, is DVKVTQSSRYLVKRTGEKVFLECVQDMDHENMFWYRQDPGLGLRLIYFSYDVKMKEKGDIPEGYSVSREKKERFSLILESASTNQTSMYLCASSPSGPNSYNEQFFGPGTRLTVL.

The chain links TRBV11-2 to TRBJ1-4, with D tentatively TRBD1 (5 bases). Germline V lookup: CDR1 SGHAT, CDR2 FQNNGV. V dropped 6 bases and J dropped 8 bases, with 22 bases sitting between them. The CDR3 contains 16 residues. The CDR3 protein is CASSPTLTATTEKLFF. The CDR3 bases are TGTGCCAGCAGTCCCACCCTGACAGCGACCACGGAAAAACTGTTTTTT. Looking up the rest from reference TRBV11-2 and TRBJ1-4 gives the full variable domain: EAGVAQSPRYKIIEKRQSVAFWCNPISGHATLYWYQQILGQGPKLLIQFQNNGVVDDSQLPKDRFSAERLKGVDSTLKIQPAKLEDSAVYLCASSPTLTATTEKLFFGSGTQLSVL.

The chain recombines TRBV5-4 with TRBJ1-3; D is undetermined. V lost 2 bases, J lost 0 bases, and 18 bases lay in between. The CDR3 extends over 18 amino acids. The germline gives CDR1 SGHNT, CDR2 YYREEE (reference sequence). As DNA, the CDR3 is TGTGCCAGCAGCTTTGGGATAGGATCCACTCACTCTGGAAACACCATATATTTT. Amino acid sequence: CASSFGIGSTHSGNTIYF.

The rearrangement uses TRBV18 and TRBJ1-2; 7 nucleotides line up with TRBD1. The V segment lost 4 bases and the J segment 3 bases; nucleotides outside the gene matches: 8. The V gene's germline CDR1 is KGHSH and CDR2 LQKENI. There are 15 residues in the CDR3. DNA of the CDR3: TGTGCCAGCTCACTGAAACAGGGGCCCTACTATGGCTACACCTTC. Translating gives CASSLKQGPYYGYTF.

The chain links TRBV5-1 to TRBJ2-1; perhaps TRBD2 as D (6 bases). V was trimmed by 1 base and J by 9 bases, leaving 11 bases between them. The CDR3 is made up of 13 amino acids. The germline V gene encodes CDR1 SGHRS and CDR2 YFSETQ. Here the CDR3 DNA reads TGCGCCAGCAGCTTGATCGGGGGTGGTGAGCAGTTCTTC. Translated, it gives CASSLIGGGEQFF.

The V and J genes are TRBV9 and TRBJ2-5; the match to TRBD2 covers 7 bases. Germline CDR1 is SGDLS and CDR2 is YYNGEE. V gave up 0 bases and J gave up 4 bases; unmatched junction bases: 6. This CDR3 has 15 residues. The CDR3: CASSVEDGGGETQYF. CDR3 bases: TGTGCCAGCAGCGTAGAGGATGGGGGGGGAGAGACCCAGTACTTC.

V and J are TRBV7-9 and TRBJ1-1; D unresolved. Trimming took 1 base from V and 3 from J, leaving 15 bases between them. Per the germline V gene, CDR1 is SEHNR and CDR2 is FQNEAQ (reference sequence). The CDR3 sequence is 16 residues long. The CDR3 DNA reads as TGTGCCAGCAGCTTAGGTGGGGTAGTCGGCGACACTGAAGCTTTCTTT. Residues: CASSLGGVVGDTEAFF.

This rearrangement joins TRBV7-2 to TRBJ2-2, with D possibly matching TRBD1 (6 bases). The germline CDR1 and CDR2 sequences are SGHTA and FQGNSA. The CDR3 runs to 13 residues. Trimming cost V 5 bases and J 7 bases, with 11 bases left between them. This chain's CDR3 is CASSPGVGGELFF. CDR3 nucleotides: TGTGCCAGCAGCCCAGGGGTGGGCGGGGAGCTGTTTTTT. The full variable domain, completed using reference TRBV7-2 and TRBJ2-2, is GAGVSQSPSNKVTEKGKDVELRCDPISGHTALYWYRQSLGQGLEFLIYFQGNSAPDKSGLPSDRFSAERTGGSVSTLTIQRTQQEDSAVYLCASSPGVGGELFFGEGSRLTVL.

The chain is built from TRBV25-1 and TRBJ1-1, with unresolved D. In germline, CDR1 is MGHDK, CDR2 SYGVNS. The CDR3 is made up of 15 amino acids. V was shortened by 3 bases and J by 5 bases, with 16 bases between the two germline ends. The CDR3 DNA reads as TGTGCCAGCAGTGATCCTGCAGGAGGGAGGACTGAAGCTTTCTTT. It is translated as CASSDPAGGRTEAFF.